The 9 T cell receptor beta chains reported below all come from one sample, sequenced in a study of graft-versus-host responses after intestinal transplantation. Processing was applied to graft tissue in order to liberate intraepithelial and lamina propria lymphocytes. Clones were read by immunoSEQ multiplex PCR, and TCRdb kept only the in-frame ones, dropping some. Of about 3,900 clones detected, over 75% appear once; the ten largest clones hold 4.8%. The sample consisted of ileum tissue, taken approximately 97 weeks after intestinal transplant. The receptors shown here come from a human patient who received an intestinal transplant, so some T cells may come from the graft donor.

This clone appeared once. One end of the junction is discordant with germline, which a read error may explain. This chain connects TRBV4-1 to TRBJ2-4, with D possibly being TRBD2 (6 bases). This CDR3 has 14 amino acids. Germline-derived CDR1 and CDR2 are MGHRA and YSYEKL. CDR3 loop: CASSQVWRGNIRYF. CDR3 coding DNA: TGCGCCAGCAGCCAAGTCTGGAGGGGAAACATTCGGTACTTC.

The chain has TRBV7-8 and TRBJ2-7; D is undetermined. V was clipped by 6 bases and J by 0 bases, with 3 bases between them. The CDR3 runs 11 residues. Germline V gives CDR1 SGHVS, CDR2 FQNEAQ. CDR3 bases: TGTGCCAGCAGGACCTCCTACGAGCAGTACTTC. The encoded protein is CASRTSYEQYF.

CDR3 amino acids: CASSVGQALGVDPDEQYF. CDR3 sequence (DNA): TGTGCCAGCAGCGTGGGTCAGGCTCTGGGGGTGGATCCCGACGAGCAGTACTTC. V is TRBV5-4 and J is TRBJ2-7; D possibly uses TRBD1 or TRBD2 (5 bases each). There are 18 residues in the CDR3. Trimming shortened V by 4 bases and J by 5 bases, and 28 bases separated the two germline ends. The germline gives CDR1 SGHNT, CDR2 YYREEE (reference sequence).

V is TRBV15 and J is TRBJ1-6; TRBD1 aligns across 11 bases. Germline CDR1 LNHNV, CDR2 YYDKDF (reference sequence). With 6 bases clipped from V and 11 bases from J, the junction kept 6 bases outside the gene matches. This CDR3 contains 14 residues. CDR3 region: CATRPRTGGPPLHF. CDR3 DNA: TGTGCCACCAGACCCCGGACAGGGGGCCCACCCCTCCACTTT.

The V call is TRBV10-3, the J call TRBJ1-1; D uncertain. The CDR3 runs to 14 residues. V lost 6 bases and J lost 2, with 13 bases in between. Germline CDR1 reads ENHRY; CDR2 reads SYGVKD. In DNA, the CDR3 is TGTGCCATCAGCGATCCGGCCGAAAACACTGAAGCTTTCTTT. Its protein is CAISDPAENTEAFF.

The CDR3 DNA reads as TGCGCCAGCAGCTTGGATGGCAGTTCCGATGGCTACACCTTC. Amino acids: CASSLDGSSDGYTF. This sequence joins TRBV5-1 and TRBJ1-2; no clear D gene. The germline V and J ends were trimmed by 0 bases and 6 bases, with 12 bases remaining between them. The CDR3 has 14 amino acids. Germline assignment: CDR1 SGHRS and CDR2 YFSETQ.

In this sample, this clone turned up once. In DNA form, the CDR3 reads TGTGCCAGCAGCTTAGCTCGGACGGAACAGGGAGACTATGGCTACACCTTC. Amino acids: CASSLARTEQGDYGYTF. This chain connects TRBV7-8 to TRBJ1-2; weak D call: TRBD1 (6 bases). Trimming pared 0 bases from V and 3 bases from J, leaving 17 bases between. Germline loops: CDR1 SGHVS, CDR2 FQNEAQ. The CDR3 sequence is 17 residues long.

The rearrangement joins TRBV6-5 to TRBJ2-1, with 8 bases matching TRBD1. The ends lost 2 bases at V and 9 bases at J; junction bases unmatched: 3. Germline V gene data show CDR1 as MNHEY and CDR2 as SVGAGI. The CDR3 covers 13 residues. The CDR3 sequence is CASSYQGASEQFF. In DNA, the CDR3 is TGTGCCAGCAGTTACCAGGGGGCGAGTGAGCAGTTCTTC.

This sequence joins TRBV10-2 and TRBJ2-3; D could derive from TRBD1 or TRBD2 (5 bases each). Per the germline V gene, CDR1 is WSHSY and CDR2 is SAAADI. This CDR3 comprises 15 residues. V was clipped by 5 bases and J by 2 bases, with 14 bases between them. The CDR3: CASSRIGANTDTQYF. DNA of the CDR3: TGCGCCAGCAGTAGGATCGGGGCCAACACAGATACGCAGTATTTT.